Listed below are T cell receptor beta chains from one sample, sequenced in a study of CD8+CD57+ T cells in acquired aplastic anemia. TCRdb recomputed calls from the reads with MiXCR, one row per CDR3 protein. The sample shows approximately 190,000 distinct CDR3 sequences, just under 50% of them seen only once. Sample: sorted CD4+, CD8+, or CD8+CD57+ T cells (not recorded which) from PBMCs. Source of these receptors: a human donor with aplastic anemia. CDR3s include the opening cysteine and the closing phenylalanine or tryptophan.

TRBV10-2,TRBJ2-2,CATTLGRLTGELFF
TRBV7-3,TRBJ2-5,CASSLRRVTGGETQYF
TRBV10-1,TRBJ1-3,CASSVGTSGNTIYF
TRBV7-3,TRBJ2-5,CASSLMGQETQYF
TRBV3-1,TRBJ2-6,CASSQDLDSTGANVLTF
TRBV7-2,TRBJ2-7,CASSRLTSNYEQYF
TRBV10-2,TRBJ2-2,CASSRGQGHGELFF
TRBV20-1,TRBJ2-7,CSARVAGGQGEQYF
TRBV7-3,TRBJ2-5,CASSPAGAETQYF
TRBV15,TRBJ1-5,CATSGQAGQPQHF
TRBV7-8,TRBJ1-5,CASSKWGGQVDNQPQHF
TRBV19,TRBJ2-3,CASSLGLADTQYF
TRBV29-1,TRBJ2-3,CSVNRDATNEQYF
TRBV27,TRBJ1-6,CASSRTGQYSPLHF
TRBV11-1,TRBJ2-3,CASRLARLATDTQYF
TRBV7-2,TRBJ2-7,CASSSSGTGGREQYF
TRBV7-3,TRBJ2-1,CASSYTRTGVNERFF
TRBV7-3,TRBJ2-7,CASSLTGFYEQYF
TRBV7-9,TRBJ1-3,CASRRNSGNTIYF
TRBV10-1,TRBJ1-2,CASSTPTGAHTF
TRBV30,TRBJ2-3,CAWSGLEKETSGTTDTQYF
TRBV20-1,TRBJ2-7,CSARDIAEEQYF
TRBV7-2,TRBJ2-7,CASSPHSLRDGGYEQYF
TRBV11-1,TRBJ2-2,CASSLVAGENTGELFF
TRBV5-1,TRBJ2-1,CASMPEASDNEQFF
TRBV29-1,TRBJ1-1,CSVAQGGSFSEAFF
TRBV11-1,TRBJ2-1,CASSLNSGSGEQFF